Given below is one T cell receptor beta chain in context. Its antigen is currently not known. Base qualities are not provided; no much larger clone lies one nucleotide away. These data come from a study of cytomegalovirus exposure and HLA in healthy donors (dated by TCRdb to the late 2010s). For the study in its entirety: In an earlier analysis of fewer than 750 of the donors, about 270 Gb of sequence data and about 110 million unique TCR beta sequences from about 179 million T cells were reported. Approximately 300 gigabases of sequencing data and 78 million or so unique TCR sequences were included in an early release covering about 600 HLA-typed donors. Of the 300 to 500 genotyped donors, 81% were placed in the genetic ancestry cluster associated with self-reported Caucasian donors. The study aimed to test whether cataloging public T cell receptors could reveal signatures of past pathogen exposure. The study profiled the T cell repertoires of 500 to 800 subjects by immunosequencing and related them to cytomegalovirus serostatus. In addition to the first cohort of approximately 670 subjects, a separate validation cohort of under 150 different subjects was used. The study combined high-throughput TCR immunosequencing, statistical association of individual TCRs with disease status, and machine learning to predict cytomegalovirus infection status. A later analysis re-examined previously published TCR beta repertoires from more than 550 donors and added high-resolution HLA genotyping to investigate patterns of TCR occurrence. The later analysis used no new phenotypic data to find candidate immune exposures, relying instead on TCR beta sequences and their occurrence across donors. To decide whether each TCR beta V gene segment behaved as functional or pseudogenic, an earlier analysis of fewer than 750 of the donors relied on high-throughput TCR beta sequencing. Alongside the repertoire data, information on donor age, sex, ethnicity and CMV serostatus was compiled. A later genetic analysis used genome-wide SNP genotypes for about 60% of the roughly 700 donors, treating that subset as a discovery cohort. All discovery cohort repertoires had been generated using a single sequencing platform. Both class I and class II loci were covered by HLA typing, at four-digit resolution. The number of donors typed differed by locus, with 629-630 for A, B, C, DRB1 and DQB1, 522 for DQA1, under 610 for DPA1, and roughly 450 for DPB1. Roughly 5 DR-DQ haplotypes were handled as single units for association and clustering, since linkage in the cohort was strong. On average, roughly 200,000 unique TCR beta nucleotide sequences were sequenced per donor among more than 350 genotyped donors of the cohort, with roughly 20% of those sequences being non-productive. General conclusions and limits of the study: The classifier was reported to diagnose cytomegalovirus status with high specificity and sensitivity in both the original and validation cohorts. According to a later genetic analysis, donors in an Asian-associated ancestry cluster had fewer N-insertions in productive TCRs than the approximately 700-donor mean. Presence/absence analyses assumed roughly uniform sequencing depth across donors, an assumption that may not hold. The only immune exposure information available for the cohort was CMV serostatus. Some IMGT-functional V segments, including TRBV6-2 and TRBV6-3, could not be told apart with the 87-base-pair reads, so those segments were excluded. An earlier analysis of approximately 590 of the donors showed that most TCR beta V segments appeared in productive rearrangements either about 87% or about 30% of the time, which broadly matched IMGT annotations. A total of about 180 TCR beta chains were listed by the study as associated with cytomegalovirus. The authors suggested that the approach could potentially be extended to other disease states and immunological phenotypes. Most CMV-associated TCR beta chains appeared to be HLA-restricted in a later analysis, and the HLA associations seemed to be driven largely by CMV exposure. Most TCR sequences were seen in very few donors, while some public TCRs were found in many individuals. According to a later analysis, parvovirus B19, influenza, CMV and Epstein-Barr virus appeared linked to several top co-occurrence clusters. When HLA alleles, especially DR and DQ, strongly co-occurred, attributing TCR associations to individual alleles was difficult. Because counts were too low, roughly 16 rarely observed V segments, including chromosome 9 orphons, were excluded from the earlier analysis of fewer than 650 of the donors. A later analysis found that TCR association rates varied across HLA loci, with DRB1 alleles showing the most associated TCRs and HLA-C alleles the fewest. A group of highly shared sequence variants was considered likely to be a technical artifact of the sequencing pipeline. Correlated functional status among segregating V segments might be attributable to linkage disequilibrium, but an unknown experimental factor could not be ruled out. Specific HLA alleles were associated with about 17,000 TCR beta sequences at a false discovery rate of 0.05 in a later analysis. Only TCR beta chains were sequenced in this cohort, and the absence of alpha or paired-chain data limited detectable features. In a later analysis, HLA-associated TCR beta chains showed more clonal expansion and lower generation probabilities than non-associated chains that were equally common. In a later genetic analysis, a missense DCLRE1C variant was associated with V-gene and J-gene trimming of TCR beta chains, and the association was replicated in an independent cohort. Because HLA typing was missing for some donors at each locus, association tests included only the typed subset. A few of the identified cytomegalovirus-associated TCR beta chains were confirmed in vitro to be specific for cytomegalovirus antigens. A further reported finding was that TCR beta sequences accurately predicted the HLA-A and HLA-B alleles for most subjects in the first cohort.

In total, roughly 670 healthy bone marrow donors made up the cohort. Cohort members were all nominally healthy when sampled, although unrecorded immune exposures were likely present. The donor was CMV seropositive and belonged to the group of around 300 seropositive cohort members. A peripheral blood sample was collected from each donor, and TCR beta sequencing was performed on peripheral blood mononuclear cells. Genomic DNA was extracted from the blood cell samples with the Qiagen DNeasy Blood Extraction Kit. The library came from the immunoSEQ multiplex PCR assay. For the multiplex PCR, a mixture combining 60 forward primers for TCR Vbeta segments and 13 reverse primers for TCR Jbeta segments was used. The CDR3 region of rearranged TCR beta genes was amplified from genomic DNA with a multiplex PCR assay. Amplified TCR beta libraries were sequenced as 87-base-pair reads on the Illumina HiSeq System. The source study handled its data this way. A later analysis counted about 76 million unique TCR beta chains across the 670 or so repertoires, and some 12 million of these chains were shared by at least two donors. Raw reads were error-corrected and collapsed into unique sequences with a nearest-neighbor algorithm that merged closely related sequences to remove PCR and sequencing errors. V, D and J gene segments were assigned by aligning CDR3 sequences to IMGT reference sequences. For a sequence to be retained, a match of at least six nucleotides was required to both a V gene segment and a J gene segment. A rearrangement counted as productive if the CDR3 had no stop codons and remained in frame with V and J, and every other rearrangement counted as non-productive. Following IMGT convention, CDR3 was defined as the stretch from the second conserved V-encoded cysteine up to the conserved J-encoded phenylalanine. Sequences without an unambiguous match to a single V gene segment were excluded from the earlier analysis of about 600 of the donors. An earlier analysis of approximately 590 of the donors called V segments functional above 56.7% productive rearrangements and segregating when the between-donor standard deviation exceeded 5%. A statistical classification framework was built for diagnosing cytomegalovirus status from the catalog of TCR beta chain sequences. In a later analysis, TCR nucleotide sequences were compared against IMGT/GENE-DB human TR gene sequences so that V and J genes could be assigned. A later analysis assigned CDR3 sequences and most-parsimonious VDJ recombination scenarios with the TCRdist pipeline. In a later analysis, every TCR beta chain was defined by the combination of its CDR3 amino acid sequence and its V-gene family, and reads without a unique V-gene family were dropped. As a way to deal with suspected cross-contamination and a sequencing artifact, a later analysis dropped hundreds of nucleotide sequences that were highly shared and had low generation probability. In a later analysis, a clonal expansion index was calculated for each public chain from normalized within-repertoire ranks of inferred template counts. In a later analysis, generation probabilities were computed using a VDJ recombination model fitted to out-of-frame rearrangements, and the results were checked against IGoR. In a later analysis, TCR-TCR, TCR-HLA and TCR-CMV co-occurrence was scored with hypergeometric tests, and a repertoire-size bias correction was applied to TCR pairs. To estimate false discovery rates, a later analysis permuted the HLA or CMV assignments 20 times. In a later analysis, co-occurring TCRs were grouped using DBSCAN, with TCRdist sequence similarity added in when clustering inside HLA-allele-positive subsets. Co-occurrence clustering excluded repertoires with fewer than 30,000 or more than 120,000 public chains, plus five with anomalous nucleotide sharing. TCRdb holds this immuneACCESS table with in-frame rearrangements only. Some clones are missing; in checked studies, unresolved V genes explain under half, and the rest has no known cause. Clone size and V and J calls were adopted from that table, with D and trimming inferred from the DNA. Here the sample has about 190,000 clones; 80% to 85% occur a single time. The ten largest clones represent roughly 6.7% of the sample.

The germline V gene supplies CDR1 MDHEN and CDR2 SYDVKM. Spanning cysteine to phenylalanine, the CDR3 consists of 17 amino acids. The CDR3 DNA has 51 bases and is translated from base 1. Trimming removed 6 bases from V and 3 bases from J, leaving 21 bases between the germline ends. The sample was PBMCs. The chain employs TRBV28 and TRBJ2-1, and the D gene may be TRBD1, 6 bases matching. This TCR came from a man aged 35-49 years in good health and CMV-seropositive. The CDR3 has the sequence CASSPWQGQGGYNEQFF. The DNA reads as follows: TGTGCCAGCAGCCCCTGGCAGGGGCAAGGGGGCTACAATGAGCAGTTCTTC.